This T cell receptor beta chain was recovered during a study of tissue T cells after allogeneic stem cell transplantation. The protocol was immunoSEQ multiplex PCR, while the TCRdb copy is restricted to in-frame clones and leaves out a portion. The sample lists roughly 6,800 clones; approximately 55% were seen once. Time point reported: mouse harvest day 7 after allogeneic transplant. Mouse grafts combined 10^7 T-cell-depleted bone marrow cells with 10^6 splenic CD5+ T cells. With respect to this clone: These gene names are mouse names. The sequence runs out 1 residue before the end of the CDR3; the remainder is reconstructed from the germline J gene.

Germline V gene lookup returns CDR1 SGHND and CDR2 FRSKSL. After removal of 6 bases from V and 4 bases from J, the junction contained 5 bases not matched to a gene. The CDR3 is 14 amino acids. This TCR derives from a female BALB/c mouse given C57BL/6 T cells with graft-versus-host disease after an allogeneic hematopoietic cell transplant. Sequenced input: gut tissue. The rearrangement joins TRBV15 to TRBJ2-2, with TRBD1 matching over 7 bases. Here the CDR3 reads CASSPDRVTGQLYF. Partial CDR3 DNA: TGTGCCAGCAGCCCCGACAGGGTCACCGGGCAGCTCTAC.